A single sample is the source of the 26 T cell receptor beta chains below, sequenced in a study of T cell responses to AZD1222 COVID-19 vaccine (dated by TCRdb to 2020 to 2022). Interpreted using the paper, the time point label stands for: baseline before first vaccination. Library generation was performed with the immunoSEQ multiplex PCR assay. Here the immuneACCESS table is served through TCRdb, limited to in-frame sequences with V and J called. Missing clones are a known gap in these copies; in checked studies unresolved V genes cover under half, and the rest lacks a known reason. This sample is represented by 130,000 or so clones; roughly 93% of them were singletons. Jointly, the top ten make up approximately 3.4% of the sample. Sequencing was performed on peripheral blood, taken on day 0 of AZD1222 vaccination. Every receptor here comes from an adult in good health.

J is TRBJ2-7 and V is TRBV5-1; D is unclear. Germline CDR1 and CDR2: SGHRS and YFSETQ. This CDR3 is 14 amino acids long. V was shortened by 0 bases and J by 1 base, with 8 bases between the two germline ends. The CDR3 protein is CASSLVVGSYEQYF. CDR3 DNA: TGCGCCAGCAGCTTGGTAGTTGGGTCCTACGAGCAGTACTTC.

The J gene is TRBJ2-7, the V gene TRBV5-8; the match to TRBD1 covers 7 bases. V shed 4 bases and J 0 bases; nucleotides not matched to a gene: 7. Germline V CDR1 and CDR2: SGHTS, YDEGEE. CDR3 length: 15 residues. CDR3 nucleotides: TGTGCCAGCAGCATTCTACAGGGGTCCTCCTACGAGCAGTACTTC. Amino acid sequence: CASSILQGSSYEQYF.

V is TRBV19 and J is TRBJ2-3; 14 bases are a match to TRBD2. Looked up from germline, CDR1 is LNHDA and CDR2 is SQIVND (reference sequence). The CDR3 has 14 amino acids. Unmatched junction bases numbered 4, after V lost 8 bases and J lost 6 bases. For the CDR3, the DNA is TGTGCCAGTCGGACTAGCGGGAGGAGTGATACGCAGTATTTT. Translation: CASRTSGRSDTQYF.

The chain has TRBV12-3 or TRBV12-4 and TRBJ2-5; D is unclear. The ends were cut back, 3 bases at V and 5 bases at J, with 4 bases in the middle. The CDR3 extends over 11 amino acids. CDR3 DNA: TGTGCCAGCAGTTTGTTGGAGACCCAGTACTTC. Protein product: CASSLLETQYF.

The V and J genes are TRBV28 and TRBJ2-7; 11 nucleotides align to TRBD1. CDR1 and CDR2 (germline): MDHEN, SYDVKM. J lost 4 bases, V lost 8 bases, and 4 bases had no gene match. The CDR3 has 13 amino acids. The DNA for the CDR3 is TGTGCCAGCCTCCGGGACAGGGGGTACGAGCAGTACTTC. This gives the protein CASLRDRGYEQYF.

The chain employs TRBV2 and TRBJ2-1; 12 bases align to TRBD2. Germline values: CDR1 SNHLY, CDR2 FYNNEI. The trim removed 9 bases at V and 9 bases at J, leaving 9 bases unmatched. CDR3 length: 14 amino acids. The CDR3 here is CASKLAGGYIEQFF. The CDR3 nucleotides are TGTGCCAGTAAACTAGCGGGAGGATATATTGAGCAGTTCTTC.

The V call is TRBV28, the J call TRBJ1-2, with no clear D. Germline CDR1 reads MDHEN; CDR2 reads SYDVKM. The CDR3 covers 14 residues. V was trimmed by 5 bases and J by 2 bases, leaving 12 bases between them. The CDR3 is CASSAVFGNYGYTF. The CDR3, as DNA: TGTGCCAGCAGTGCCGTGTTCGGAAACTATGGCTACACCTTC.

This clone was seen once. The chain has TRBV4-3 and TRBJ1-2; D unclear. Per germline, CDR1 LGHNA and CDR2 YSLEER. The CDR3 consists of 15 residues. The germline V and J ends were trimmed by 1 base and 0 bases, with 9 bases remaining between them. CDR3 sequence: CASSQGKRANYGYTF. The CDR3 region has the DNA TGCGCCAGCAGCCAAGGCAAGCGAGCTAACTATGGCTACACCTTC.

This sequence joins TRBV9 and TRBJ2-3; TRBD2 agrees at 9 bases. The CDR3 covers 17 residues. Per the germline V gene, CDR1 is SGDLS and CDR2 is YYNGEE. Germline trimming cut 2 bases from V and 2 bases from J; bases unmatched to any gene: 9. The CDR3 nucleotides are TGTGCCAGCAGCGTTAACTGGCGGGAGGGCTACACAGATACGCAGTATTTT. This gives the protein CASSVNWREGYTDTQYF.

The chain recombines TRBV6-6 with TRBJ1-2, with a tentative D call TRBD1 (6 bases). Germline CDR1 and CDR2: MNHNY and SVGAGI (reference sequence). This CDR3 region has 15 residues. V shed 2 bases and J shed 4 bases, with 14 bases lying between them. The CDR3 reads CASSYQKLDSYGYTF. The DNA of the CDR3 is TGTGCCAGCAGTTACCAAAAACTGGACAGCTATGGCTACACCTTC.

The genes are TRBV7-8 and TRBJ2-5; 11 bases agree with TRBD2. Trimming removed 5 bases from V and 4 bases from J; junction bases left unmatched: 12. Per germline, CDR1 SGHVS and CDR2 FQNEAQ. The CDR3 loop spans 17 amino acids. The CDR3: CASSRGLAATWGETQYF. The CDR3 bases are TGTGCCAGCAGCCGGGGACTAGCGGCCACCTGGGGAGAGACCCAGTACTTC.

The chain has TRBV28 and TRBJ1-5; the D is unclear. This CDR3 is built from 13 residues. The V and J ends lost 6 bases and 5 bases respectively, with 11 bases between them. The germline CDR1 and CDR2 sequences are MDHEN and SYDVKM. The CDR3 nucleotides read TGTGCCAGCAGAGAGGGTTGGGATCAGCCCCAGCATTTT. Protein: CASREGWDQPQHF.

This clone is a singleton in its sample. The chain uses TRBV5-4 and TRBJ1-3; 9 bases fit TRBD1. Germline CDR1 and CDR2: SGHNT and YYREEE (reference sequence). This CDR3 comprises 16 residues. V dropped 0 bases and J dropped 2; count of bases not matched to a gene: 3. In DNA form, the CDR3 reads TGTGCCAGCAGCTTGGGGACAGGGGTTGCTGGAAACACCATATATTTT. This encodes CASSLGTGVAGNTIYF.

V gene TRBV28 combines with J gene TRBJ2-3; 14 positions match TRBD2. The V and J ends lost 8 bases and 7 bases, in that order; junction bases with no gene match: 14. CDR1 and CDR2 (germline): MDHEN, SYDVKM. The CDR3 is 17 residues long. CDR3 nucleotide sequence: TGTGCCAGCGGACGCCCCGGGACTAGCGGGAGTAGGAATACGCAGTATTTT. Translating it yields CASGRPGTSGSRNTQYF.

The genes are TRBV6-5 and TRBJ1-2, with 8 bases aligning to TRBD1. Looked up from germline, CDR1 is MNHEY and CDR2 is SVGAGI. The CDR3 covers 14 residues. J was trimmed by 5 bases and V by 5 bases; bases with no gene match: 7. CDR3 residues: CASSKTGDPYGYTF. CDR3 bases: TGTGCCAGCAGTAAGACAGGGGATCCGTATGGCTACACCTTC.

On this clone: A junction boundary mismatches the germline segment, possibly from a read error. In DNA, the CDR3 is TGCAGCGTGGAAGTTTTCGGGAACTATGGCTACACCTTC. This sequence encodes CSVEVFGNYGYTF. The chain uses TRBV29-1 and TRBJ1-2; D unresolved. The CDR3 runs to 13 residues. Germline CDR1 reads SQVTM; CDR2 reads ANQGSEA.

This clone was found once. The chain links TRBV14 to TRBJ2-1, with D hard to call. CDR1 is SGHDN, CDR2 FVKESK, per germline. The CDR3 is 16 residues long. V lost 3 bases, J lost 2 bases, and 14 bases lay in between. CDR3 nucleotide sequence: TGTGCCAGCAGCCAGCCGGGCTCCATCCCCTACAATGAGCAGTTCTTC. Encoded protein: CASSQPGSIPYNEQFF.

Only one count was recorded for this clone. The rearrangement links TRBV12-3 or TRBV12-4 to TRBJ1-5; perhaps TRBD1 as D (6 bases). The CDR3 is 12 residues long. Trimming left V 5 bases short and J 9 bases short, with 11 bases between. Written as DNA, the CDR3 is TGTGCCAGCAGTGGGCCCAGGGGGCCCCAGCATTTT. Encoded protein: CASSGPRGPQHF.

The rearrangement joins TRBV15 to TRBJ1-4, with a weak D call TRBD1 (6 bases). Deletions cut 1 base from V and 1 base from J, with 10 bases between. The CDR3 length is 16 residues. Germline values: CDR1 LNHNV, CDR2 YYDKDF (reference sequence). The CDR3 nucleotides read TGTGCCACCAGCAGAGTAGAGGGGGGAACTAATGAAAAACTGTTTTTT. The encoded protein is CATSRVEGGTNEKLFF.

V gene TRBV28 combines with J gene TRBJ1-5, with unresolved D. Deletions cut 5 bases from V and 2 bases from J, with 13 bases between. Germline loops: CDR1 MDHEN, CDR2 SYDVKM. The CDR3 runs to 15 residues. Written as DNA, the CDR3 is TGTGCCAGCAGTAAACACAATAGGGGCAATCAGCCCCAGCATTTT. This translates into CASSKHNRGNQPQHF.

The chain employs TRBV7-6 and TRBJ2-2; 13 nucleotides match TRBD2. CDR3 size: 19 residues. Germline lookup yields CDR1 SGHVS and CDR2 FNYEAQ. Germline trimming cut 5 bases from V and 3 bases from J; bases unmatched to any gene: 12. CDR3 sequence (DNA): TGTGCCAGCAGCGCAAAGACTAGCGGGAGGAGGGTCGACACCGGGGAGCTGTTTTTT. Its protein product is CASSAKTSGRRVDTGELFF.

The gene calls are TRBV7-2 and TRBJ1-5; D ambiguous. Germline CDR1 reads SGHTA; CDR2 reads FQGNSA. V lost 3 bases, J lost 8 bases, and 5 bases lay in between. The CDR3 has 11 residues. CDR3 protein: CASSFSEPQHF. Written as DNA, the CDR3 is TGTGCCAGCAGCTTTTCAGAGCCCCAGCATTTT.

CDR3 sequence: CASSQGQDRNQPQHF. The CDR3 DNA reads TGCGCCAGCAGCCAAGGCCAGGACAGAAATCAGCCCCAGCATTTT. J is TRBJ1-5 and V is TRBV4-3; TRBD1 is a possible D gene (6 bases). Germline CDR1 LGHNA, CDR2 YSLEER. The CDR3 is 15 residues long. V gave up 1 base and J gave up 4 bases, with 11 bases separating them.

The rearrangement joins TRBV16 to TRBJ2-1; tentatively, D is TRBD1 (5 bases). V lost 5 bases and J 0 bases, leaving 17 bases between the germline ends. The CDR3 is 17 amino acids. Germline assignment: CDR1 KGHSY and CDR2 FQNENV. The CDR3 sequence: CASSIPRATGSYNEQFF. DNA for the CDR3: TGTGCCAGCAGCATACCCAGGGCTACGGGCTCCTACAATGAGCAGTTCTTC.

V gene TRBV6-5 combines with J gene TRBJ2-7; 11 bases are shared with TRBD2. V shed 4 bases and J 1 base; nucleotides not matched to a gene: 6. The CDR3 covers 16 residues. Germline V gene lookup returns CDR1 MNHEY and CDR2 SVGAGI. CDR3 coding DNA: TGTGCCAGCAGTTGGACTAGCGGGTCCACGTCCTACGAGCAGTACTTC. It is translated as CASSWTSGSTSYEQYF.

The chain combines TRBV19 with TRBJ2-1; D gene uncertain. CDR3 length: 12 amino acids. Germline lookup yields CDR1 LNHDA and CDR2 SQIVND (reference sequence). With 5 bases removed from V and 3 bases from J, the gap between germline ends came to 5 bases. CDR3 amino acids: CASSDRYNEQFF. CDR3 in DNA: TGTGCCAGTAGTGACCGCTACAATGAGCAGTTCTTC.